This T cell receptor (beta chain) was sequenced in a study of blood T cells in healthy people across ages. General observations from the study: For the donors, CMV status was unknown and possibly confounded expanded clonotype changes. Any conclusive comparison of naive versus antigen-experienced cells was prevented by using unsorted PBMCs.

This clonotype was recorded a few times. What it binds is unknown. After removal of 6 bases from V and 6 bases from J, the junction contained 9 bases not matched to a gene. Germline-derived CDR1 and CDR2 are SNHLY and FYNNEI. The CDR3 length is 14 residues. Russia was home to the donors, healthy Caucasian individuals aged roughly 6 to 95. Each sample had at least 6.5 million PBMCs isolated. A second PCR, run for roughly 6 to 11 cycles, used a sample-barcoded 5' primer plus a J-beta primer mix. In TCRdb, the 5' RACE reads were re-called with MiXCR into one record per CDR3 protein. The table shows approximately 1.5 million distinct CDR3 sequences, with approximately 32% occurring only once.

The chain recombines TRBV2 with TRBJ2-7, with 9 nucleotides matching TRBD2. The sequenced material came from blood. The sequence was collected from a woman aged 25 to 39 in good health. Here the CDR3 reads CASSPLAGSGEQYF. The CDR3 DNA sequence: TGTGCCAGCAGCCCACTAGCGGGCTCCGGCGAGCAGTACTTC.